These 20 T cell receptor beta chains came from one sample sequenced in a study of blood T cell repertoires in COVID-19. Data came from immunoSEQ multiplex PCR; TCRdb stores just in-frame clones and leaves some out. The table records 150,000 or so clones, approximately 86% of them present only once. Sequencing was carried out using peripheral blood. The receptors were gathered from a man aged 60-69 years who had recovered from COVID-19.

CDR3 protein: CASSLWGTADSYEQYF. CDR3 in DNA: TGTGCCAGCAGTTTATGGGGGACAGCAGACTCCTACGAGCAGTACTTC. The rearrangement joins TRBV28 to TRBJ2-7, with 7 bases aligning to TRBD1. The CDR3 runs to 16 residues. With V trimmed by 0 bases and J by 0 bases, 5 bases remained unmatched. Germline V gene sequence: CDR1 MDHEN, CDR2 SYDVKM.

J is TRBJ1-4 and V is TRBV25-1; D remains unclear. This CDR3 comprises 15 residues. Trimming shortened V by 3 bases and J by 3 bases, and 11 bases separated the two germline ends. From germline, CDR1 is MGHDK and CDR2 SYGVNS. This CDR3 is CASSDMGSPNEKLFF. The CDR3 DNA is TGTGCCAGCAGTGATATGGGCAGCCCTAATGAAAAACTGTTTTTT.

This chain connects TRBV9 to TRBJ2-5; 9 nucleotides line up with TRBD2. The J segment lost 5 bases and the V segment lost 0 bases, leaving 11 bases of the junction unmatched. The CDR3 length is 17 residues. CDR1 SGDLS and CDR2 YYNGEE come from the germline V gene. CDR3 sequence: CASSVEGGGGALETQYF. The CDR3 DNA follows: TGTGCCAGCAGCGTAGAGGGAGGCGGGGGGGCTCTGGAGACCCAGTACTTC.

The J gene is TRBJ1-2, the V gene TRBV15; maybe TRBD1 (6 bases). CDR1 is LNHNV, CDR2 YYDKDF, per germline (reference sequence). This CDR3 comprises 15 residues. Trimming removed 0 bases from V and 1 base from J, with 9 bases in between. CDR3 DNA sequence: TGTGCCACCAGCAGAGAACAGGGTCTTAACTATGGCTACACCTTC. Its protein product is CATSREQGLNYGYTF.

The J gene is TRBJ1-5, the V gene TRBV6-5; 7 nucleotides line up with TRBD1. CDR3 length: 14 residues. Germline loops: CDR1 MNHEY, CDR2 SVGAGI. V gave up 5 bases and J gave up 4 bases; unmatched junction bases: 5. CDR3: CASSLGQANQPQHF. CDR3 bases: TGTGCCAGCAGTCTAGGACAGGCAAATCAGCCCCAGCATTTT.

This rearrangement joins TRBV6-4 to TRBJ1-6, with unresolved D. The CDR3 covers 13 residues. V was cut by 5 bases and J by 5 bases, with 7 bases left in between. The germline V gene has CDR1 MRHNA and CDR2 SNTAGT. The CDR3 loop is CASSSDHNSPLHF. CDR3 coding DNA: TGTGCCAGCAGTAGCGATCATAATTCACCCCTCCACTTT.

The chain links TRBV6-2 or TRBV6-3 to TRBJ2-7; D possibly corresponds to TRBD2 (5 bases). The CDR3 is made up of 11 amino acids. CDR1 MNHEY and CDR2 SVGEGT come from the germline V gene. V was cut by 2 bases and J by 10 bases, with 9 bases left in between. Here the CDR3 reads CASSYGGSQYF. The CDR3 DNA follows: TGTGCCAGCAGTTACGGCGGGTCACAGTACTTC.

The gene calls are TRBV6-5 and TRBJ2-7; D is uncertain. Germline V gene lookup returns CDR1 MNHEY and CDR2 SVGAGI. CDR3 length: 11 amino acids. V was pared by 6 bases and J by 2 bases, with 5 bases between. This CDR3 reads CASRSAYEQYF. In nucleotides, the CDR3 is TGTGCCAGCAGGTCTGCCTACGAGCAGTACTTC.

V and J are TRBV2 and TRBJ1-5, with 7 bases identical to TRBD1. In germline, CDR1 is SNHLY, CDR2 FYNNEI. With V trimmed by 5 bases and J by 3 bases, 4 bases remained unmatched. This CDR3 is 14 amino acids long. CDR3 DNA: TGTGCCAGCAGTTACAGGGGAGCCAATCAGCCCCAGCATTTT. Translated: CASSYRGANQPQHF.

This chain joins TRBV4-2 and TRBJ2-3; 9 nucleotides agree with TRBD2. Germline V gene sequence: CDR1 LGHNA, CDR2 YNFKEQ. V shed 0 bases, J shed 2 bases, and the junction held 15 bases outside the gene matches. This CDR3 contains 20 residues. This chain's CDR3 is CASSQDRARGGPSLTDTQYF. The DNA of the CDR3 is TGTGCCAGCAGCCAAGACAGGGCGCGGGGGGGCCCCTCTCTCACAGATACGCAGTATTTT.

V gene TRBV7-9 combines with J gene TRBJ1-4, with 9 bases identical to TRBD1. Germline V CDR1 and CDR2: SEHNR, FQNEAQ (reference sequence). The CDR3 has 16 amino acids. The ends lost 4 bases at V and 7 bases at J; junction bases unmatched: 10. Here the CDR3 reads CASSSRQGVSAEKLFF. CDR3 nucleotides: TGTGCCAGCAGCTCGAGACAGGGGGTTTCCGCTGAAAAACTGTTTTTT.

The chain recombines TRBV3-1 (or the pseudogene TRBV3-2) with TRBJ1-1; 7 bases agree with TRBD1. The CDR3 extends over 13 amino acids. Trimming at V came to 4 bases and at J to 4 bases, leaving 3 bases not matched to a gene. Per germline, CDR1 LGHDT and CDR2 YNNKEL (reference sequence). CDR3 sequence reads: CASSPTGCTEAFF. CDR3 nucleotide sequence: TGTGCCAGCAGCCCGACAGGGTGCACTGAAGCTTTCTTT.

The chain joins TRBV5-6 to TRBJ1-3, with 9 bases aligning to TRBD1. The CDR3 spans 13 residues. V shed 6 bases, J shed 4 bases, and the junction held 2 bases outside the gene matches. Germline V CDR1 and CDR2: SGHDT, YYEEEE. The CDR3 sequence is CASIGTGGNTIYF. The CDR3 DNA sequence: TGTGCCAGCATCGGGACAGGGGGAAACACCATATATTTT.

V is TRBV4-1 and J is TRBJ1-2; D gene unclear. The V end was cut by 0 bases, the J end by 8 bases, with 16 bases between. CDR1 is MGHRA, CDR2 YSYEKL, per germline. CDR3 length: 15 amino acids. The CDR3: CASSQDTGWAKGYTF. The CDR3, as DNA: TGCGCCAGCAGCCAAGATACCGGCTGGGCGAAGGGCTACACCTTC.

The V and J genes are TRBV10-3 and TRBJ2-2; possible D gene TRBD2, 7 bases. The V and J ends lost 8 bases and 1 base respectively, with 14 bases between them. The CDR3 spans 15 residues. Germline values: CDR1 ENHRY, CDR2 SYGVKD. CDR3 DNA sequence: TGTGCCATCCGCGGGGAGGGGGGGAACACCGGGGAGCTGTTTTTT. It is translated as CAIRGEGGNTGELFF.

The V gene is TRBV2, the J gene TRBJ2-5, with 11 bases fitting TRBD2. The ends lost 5 bases at V and 5 bases at J; junction bases unmatched: 7. Germline-derived CDR1 and CDR2 are SNHLY and FYNNEI. CDR3 length: 15 residues. The CDR3 sequence is CASSLLAGVGETQYF. The CDR3 bases are TGTGCCAGCAGTCTACTAGCGGGGGTGGGGGAGACCCAGTACTTC.

A single count supports this clone. The CDR3 region is CASSYRLAGNTDTQYF. In DNA form, the CDR3 reads TGTGCCAGCAGTTACAGGCTAGCGGGAAACACAGATACGCAGTATTTT. V gene TRBV6-5 combines with J gene TRBJ2-3, with 9 bases fitting TRBD2. The CDR3 totals 16 residues. In germline, CDR1 is MNHEY, CDR2 SVGAGI. The junction had 5 bases not matched to a gene; V was cut back by 2 bases and J by 2 bases.

The gene calls are TRBV3-1 (or the pseudogene TRBV3-2) and TRBJ1-3; 12 bases map to TRBD1. This CDR3 spans 18 amino acids. Germline V gene data show CDR1 as LGHDT and CDR2 as YNNKEL (reference sequence). V gave up 1 base and J gave up 7 bases; unmatched junction bases: 11. The CDR3 here is CASSQAWARGTGGNTIYF. DNA of the CDR3: TGTGCCAGCAGCCAAGCCTGGGCGAGGGGGACAGGGGGCAACACCATATATTTT.

The V gene is TRBV5-1, the J gene TRBJ1-2, with D unresolved. The CDR3 is made up of 14 amino acids. Trimming removed 7 bases from V and 4 bases from J, with 17 bases in between. Per germline, CDR1 SGHRS and CDR2 YFSETQ. This CDR3 is CASSPQGLSYGYTF. For the CDR3, the DNA is TGCGCCAGCTCCCCACAAGGACTGAGCTATGGCTACACCTTC.

V gene TRBV30 combines with J gene TRBJ2-7; TRBD1 is a possible D gene (8 bases). The V gene lost 4 bases and the J gene lost 3 bases, with 16 bases spanning the gap. CDR1 GTSNPN and CDR2 SVGIG come from the germline V gene (reference sequence). The CDR3 extends over 14 amino acids. The CDR3 loop is CAWTTQGGYYEQYF. CDR3 bases: TGTGCCTGGACAACACAGGGGGGGTACTACGAGCAGTACTTC.